This record looks at one T cell receptor beta chain sequence and its context. The sample comes from a study of blood T cell repertoires in COVID-19. CDR1 and CDR2 (germline): SGHAT, FQDESV (reference sequence). V lost 3 bases, J lost 2 bases, and 5 bases stayed unmatched. The CDR3 spans 16 residues. Sequencing used immunoSEQ multiplex PCR; TCRdb keeps in-frame clones, though not all of them. The data show about 86,000 clones, 85% seen once. This chain joins TRBV11-1 and TRBJ2-5; the match to TRBD1 covers 11 bases. Sequencing used peripheral blood. The receptor's source is a man aged 50 or older with acute or convalescent COVID-19. In DNA, the CDR3 is TGTGCCAGCAGCTTTGCCGGGACAGGGGGGCAAGAGACCCAGTACTTC. This gives the protein CASSFAGTGGQETQYF.